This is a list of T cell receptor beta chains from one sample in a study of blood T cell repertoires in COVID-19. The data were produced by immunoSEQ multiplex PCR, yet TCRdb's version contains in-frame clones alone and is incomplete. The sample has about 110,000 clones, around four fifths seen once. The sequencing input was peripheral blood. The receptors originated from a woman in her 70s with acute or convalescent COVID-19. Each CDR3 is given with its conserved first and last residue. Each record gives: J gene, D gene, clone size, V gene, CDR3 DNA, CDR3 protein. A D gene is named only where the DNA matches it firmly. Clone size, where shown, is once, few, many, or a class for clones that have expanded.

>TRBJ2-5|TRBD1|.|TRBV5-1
TGCGCAGGGACAGGGGAGGAGACCCAGTACTTC
CAGTGEETQYF
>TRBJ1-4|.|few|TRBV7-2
TGTGCCAGCAGCTTTCAGACTGGCCCAAATGAAAAACTGTTTTTT
CASSFQTGPNEKLFF
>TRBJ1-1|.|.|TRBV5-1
TGCGCCAGCAGAGATCTAGGCGAAGCTTTCTTT
CASRDLGEAFF
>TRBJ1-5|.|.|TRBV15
TGTGCCACCAGCAGAGAATGGGGGGTCGGTCAGCCCCAGCATTTT
CATSREWGVGQPQHF
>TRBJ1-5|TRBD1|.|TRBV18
TGTGCCAGCTCACCGACAGGGGCTGTTCAGCCCCAGCATTTT
CASSPTGAVQPQHF
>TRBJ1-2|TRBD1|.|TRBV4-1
TGCGCCAGCAGCCAAGGGGCAGGGGGGAACTATGGCTACACCTTC
CASSQGAGGNYGYTF
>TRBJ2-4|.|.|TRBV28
TGTGCCAGCAGTTTCACCTACGGACAGAACTCTAACATAGCCAAAAACATTCAGTACTTC
CASSFTYGQNSNIAKNIQYF
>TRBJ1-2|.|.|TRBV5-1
TGCGCCAGCAGCTTGGGTGTCCAAAACTATGGCTACACCTTC
CASSLGVQNYGYTF
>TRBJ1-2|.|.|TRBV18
TGTGCCAGCCGGCCTGGAGGCTATGGCTACACCTTC
CASRPGGYGYTF
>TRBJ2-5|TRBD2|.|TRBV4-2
TGTGCCAGCAGCCAAGCGGGACTAGCCCAAGAGACCCAGTACTTC
CASSQAGLAQETQYF
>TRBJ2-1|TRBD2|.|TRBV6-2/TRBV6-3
TGTGCCAGCAGTTACCTAGCGGGGAGTTCCTACAATGAGCAGTTCTTC
CASSYLAGSSYNEQFF
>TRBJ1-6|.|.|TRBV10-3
TGTGCCATCAGTGGGGGCGAGAATAATTCACCCCTCCACTTT
CAISGGENNSPLHF
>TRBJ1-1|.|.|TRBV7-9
TGTGCCAGCAGCTCCTCAAACACAGCTGAAGCTTTCTTT
CASSSSNTAEAFF
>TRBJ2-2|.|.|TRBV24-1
TGTGCCACCAGTGACCTCTCGGGGAGGAACACCGGGGAGCTGTTTTTT
CATSDLSGRNTGELFF
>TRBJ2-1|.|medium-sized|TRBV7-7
TGTGCTAGCAGCTTTATGACCACAGCAAATGAGCAGTTCTTC
CASSFMTTANEQFF
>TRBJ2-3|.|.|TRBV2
TGTGCCAGCAGAGGATGGTTTAGCGACACAGATACGCAGTATTTT
CASRGWFSDTDTQYF
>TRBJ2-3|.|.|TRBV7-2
TGTGCCAGCAGGTCCCTAGCTTTGGGCACAGATACGCAGTATTTT
CASRSLALGTDTQYF
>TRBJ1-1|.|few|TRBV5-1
TGCGCCAGCAGCACCGGGGGAATGGCGAACACTGAAGCTTTCTTT
CASSTGGMANTEAFF